This TCR beta chain is drawn from a study of cytomegalovirus exposure and HLA in healthy donors. 60 Vbeta and 13 Jbeta primers were used in PCR. Only in-frame clones appear in the TCRdb table, and some are missing; sequencing was by immunoSEQ multiplex PCR. The table records some 190,000 clones, approximately 84% of them present only once. CDR3 length: 15 residues. Germline CDR1 reads MNHNS; CDR2 reads SASEGT. V was cut by 3 bases and J by 3 bases, with 15 bases left in between. This clone has a handful of counts. Its matching antigen is unknown. Findings and caveats of the study: Associated with HLA alleles at 0.05 false discovery rate in a later analysis were over 15,000 TCR beta sequences. HLA-A and HLA-B allele assignments for most subjects were reportedly predicted accurately using TCR beta sequences. The study designated 150 or so TCR beta chains cytomegalovirus-associated. Later analysis suggested most CMV-associated TCR beta chains were HLA-restricted.

V gene TRBV6-1 combines with J gene TRBJ2-7; a possible D gene is TRBD1 (6 bases). Sequenced material: PBMCs. This clonotype originated in a girl under 18 in good health and CMV-seropositive. The CDR3 reads CASSERGRGSYEQYF. The CDR3 bases are TGTGCCAGCAGTGAGAGAGGCAGGGGAAGCTACGAGCAGTACTTC.